One sample yielded the 32 T cell receptor beta chains listed below, sequenced in a study of CD8 T cells in Susac syndrome. It was with random hexamers that roughly 0.45 to 1 ug RNA was reverse transcribed. MiXCR, run by TCRdb on the immunoSEQ multiplex PCR reads, gives a single entry per CDR3 protein. The table has about 140,000 distinct CDR3 sequences, 85% to 95% seen once; the top ten hold roughly 0.14%. Sequenced sample: CD4+ T cells from PBMCs. The receptors were gathered from a human donor with Susac syndrome.

J is TRBJ1-2 and V is TRBV7-9; 8 nucleotides match TRBD1. This CDR3 is 14 amino acids long. J gave up 7 bases and V 1 base, and 5 bases lay outside the gene matches. Germline CDR1 is SEHNR and CDR2 is FQNEAQ (reference sequence). As DNA, the CDR3 is TGTGCCAGCAGCTTAGACGGACAGGGCGGTGGCTACACCTTC. This translates into CASSLDGQGGGYTF.

V is TRBV4-1 and J is TRBJ1-4; D gene uncertain. V lost 1 base and J 4 bases, leaving 7 bases between the germline ends. This CDR3 has 14 residues. Germline V gene lookup returns CDR1 MGHRA and CDR2 YSYEKL. The CDR3 nucleotides are TGCGCCAGCAGCCAAGTCCAGAGTAATGAAAAACTGTTTTTT. It specifies CASSQVQSNEKLFF.

The chain recombines TRBV9 with TRBJ2-3, with unresolved D. V was trimmed by 0 bases and J by 0 bases, leaving 5 bases between them. CDR3 length: 14 amino acids. Per the germline V gene, CDR1 is SGDLS and CDR2 is YYNGEE. CDR3 residues: CASSVATSTDTQYF. In DNA, the CDR3 is TGTGCCAGCAGCGTAGCTACGAGCACAGATACGCAGTATTTT.

The chain has TRBV20-1 and TRBJ2-3; the match to TRBD1 covers 7 bases. V gave up 2 bases and J gave up 5 bases; unmatched junction bases: 10. This CDR3 comprises 15 residues. Germline lookup yields CDR1 DFQATT and CDR2 SNEGSKA (reference sequence). CDR3 residues: CSARPGRQGGDTQYF. The CDR3 DNA reads TGCAGTGCTAGACCCGGTAGACAGGGTGGAGATACGCAGTATTTT.

The CDR3 spells CSARFGAAPYEQYF. The CDR3 nucleotides read TGCAGTGCTAGATTCGGGGCCGCTCCCTACGAGCAGTACTTC. The chain joins TRBV20-1 to TRBJ2-7; D assignment may be TRBD1 or TRBD2 (5 bases each). Germline lookup yields CDR1 DFQATT and CDR2 SNEGSKA (reference sequence). V was cut by 2 bases and J by 2 bases, with 13 bases left in between. The CDR3 totals 14 residues.

The chain joins TRBV5-1 to TRBJ2-5, with 8 positions matching TRBD2. CDR3 length equals 16 residues. V dropped 4 bases and J dropped 4; count of bases not matched to a gene: 12. In germline, CDR1 is SGHRS, CDR2 YFSETQ. CDR3 DNA sequence: TGCGCCAGCAGCGCGGTTCGAGGACTAGCTATAGAGACCCAGTACTTC. Protein: CASSAVRGLAIETQYF.

This sequence joins TRBV15 and TRBJ1-2; D gene ambiguous. The CDR3 extends over 14 amino acids. Germline V gene sequence: CDR1 LNHNV, CDR2 YYDKDF (reference sequence). V was shortened by 1 base and J by 8 bases, with 14 bases between the two germline ends. The CDR3 DNA reads as TGTGCCACCAGCAGAGTCTTAGACTGGGCGGGCTACACCTTC. Its protein is CATSRVLDWAGYTF.

The chain links TRBV7-8 to TRBJ1-2; no firm D call. This CDR3 contains 14 residues. In germline, CDR1 is SGHVS, CDR2 FQNEAQ. V lost 1 base and J 2 bases, leaving 8 bases between the germline ends. CDR3 bases: TGTGCCAGCAGCTTAGTAAGGCAGAACTATGGCTACACCTTC. Protein sequence: CASSLVRQNYGYTF.

The gene calls are TRBV20-1 and TRBJ2-3; TRBD2 agrees at 12 bases. CDR3 size: 16 residues. CDR1 DFQATT and CDR2 SNEGSKA come from the germline V gene (reference sequence). Losses at the gene ends were 3 bases for V and 0 bases for J; bases not matched to a gene: 4. CDR3 sequence (DNA): TGCAGTGCTAGGCCGGGACTAGCGGGCAGCACAGATACGCAGTATTTT. Translated: CSARPGLAGSTDTQYF.

CDR3 in amino acids: CASRGLTETQYF. CDR3 nucleotides: TGTGCCAGCAGAGGGCTAACGGAGACCCAGTACTTC. The chain carries TRBV12-3 or TRBV12-4 and TRBJ2-5; no clear D. The V end was cut by 6 bases, the J end by 5 bases, with 10 bases between. CDR3 length: 12 amino acids.

The rearrangement links TRBV3-1 to TRBJ1-4, with unresolved D. This CDR3 has 15 amino acids. The ends were cut back, 4 bases at V and 1 base at J, with 10 bases in the middle. The germline CDR1 and CDR2 sequences are LGHDT and YNNKEL (reference sequence). The CDR3 protein is CASSLQAQTNEKLFF. Here the CDR3 DNA reads TGTGCCAGCAGCCTCCAGGCCCAAACTAATGAAAAACTGTTTTTT. Drawing the rest from reference TRBV3-1 and TRBJ1-4, the complete variable domain is DTAVSQTPKYLVTQMGNDKSIKCEQNLGHDTMYWYKQDSKKFLKIMFSYNNKELIINETVPNRFSPKSPDKAHLNLHINSLELGDSAVYFCASSLQAQTNEKLFFGSGTQLSVL.

This chain joins TRBV19 and TRBJ2-1, with 7 positions matching TRBD2. This CDR3 is built from 16 residues. After removal of 7 bases from V and 8 bases from J, the junction contained 17 bases not matched to a gene. Germline lookup yields CDR1 LNHDA and CDR2 SQIVND (reference sequence). CDR3 protein: CASIRTAGVESDEQFF. In DNA form, the CDR3 reads TGTGCCAGTATACGTACCGCGGGAGTAGAGTCGGATGAGCAGTTCTTC.

The CDR3, as DNA: TGCAGTGCTAGACCGGGGACTAGCGTCAGCTCCTACGAGCAGTACTTC. Its translation is CSARPGTSVSSYEQYF. The rearrangement uses TRBV20-1 and TRBJ2-7, with 10 bases identical to TRBD2. This CDR3 is built from 16 residues. The V segment lost 2 bases and the J segment 0 bases; nucleotides outside the gene matches: 7. Germline V gene lookup returns CDR1 DFQATT and CDR2 SNEGSKA (reference sequence).

The rearrangement links TRBV12-3 or TRBV12-4 to TRBJ1-5; unclear D gene. Deletions cut 6 bases from V and 5 bases from J, with 17 bases between. The CDR3 loop spans 15 amino acids. DNA for the CDR3: TGTGCCAGCAGGGTTTCTGGATTTCGGGATCAGCCCCAGCATTTT. Protein sequence: CASRVSGFRDQPQHF.

The V call is TRBV12-5, the J call TRBJ1-6, with D tentatively TRBD1 (5 bases). CDR1 is LGHNT and CDR2 is FRNRAP in the germline V gene. Trimming removed 7 bases from V and 10 bases from J, with 11 bases in between. The length of the CDR3 is 12 residues. The CDR3 sequence: CASALEGSPLHF. CDR3 bases: TGTGCTAGTGCCCTCGAGGGGTCACCCCTCCACTTT.

J is TRBJ1-1 and V is TRBV18, with a possible D match to TRBD1 (6 bases). Germline V gene data show CDR1 as KGHSH and CDR2 as LQKENI. The CDR3 runs to 13 residues. The V end lost 6 bases, the J end lost 1 base, and 9 bases lay between the germline ends. The DNA of the CDR3 is TGTGCCAGCTCGCTGGACAGGAACACTGAAGCTTTCTTT. Its translation is CASSLDRNTEAFF.

This chain uses TRBV2 with TRBJ1-1; 8 positions match TRBD1. Trimming cost V 2 bases and J 5 bases; bases outside gene matches: 10. The length of the CDR3 is 16 residues. Germline V gene lookup returns CDR1 SNHLY and CDR2 FYNNEI. CDR3 protein: CASSEPGQGRGTEAFF. CDR3 coding DNA: TGTGCCAGCAGTGAACCCGGACAGGGCCGTGGAACTGAAGCTTTCTTT.

The rearrangement links TRBV20-1 to TRBJ2-6; no definite D call. This CDR3 has 12 amino acids. The V end was cut by 6 bases, the J end by 3 bases, with 6 bases between. Germline V CDR1 and CDR2: DFQATT, SNEGSKA (reference sequence). The CDR3 sequence: CSAPVGANVLTF. The CDR3 DNA reads as TGCAGTGCCCCCGTTGGGGCCAACGTCCTGACTTTC.

This chain joins TRBV10-3 and TRBJ2-7, with 12 nucleotides matching TRBD2. The CDR3 consists of 14 residues. J was trimmed by 5 bases and V by 6 bases; bases with no gene match: 5. CDR1 and CDR2 from the germline V gene are ENHRY and SYGVKD. The CDR3 loop reads CAIRPTSGSNEQYF. The DNA for the CDR3 is TGTGCCATCAGACCGACTAGCGGGAGCAACGAGCAGTACTTC.

The J gene is TRBJ2-3, the V gene TRBV5-1; D could derive from TRBD1 or TRBD2 (6 bases each). Germline V gene lookup returns CDR1 SGHRS and CDR2 YFSETQ. This CDR3 has 14 residues. Trimming removed 4 bases at V and 5 bases at J, with 14 bases between. The CDR3 loop reads CASSRGESRDTQYF. The CDR3 nucleotides are TGCGCCAGCAGCAGGGGGGAGTCGAGAGATACGCAGTATTTT.

This chain connects TRBV20-1 to TRBJ2-5; D may be TRBD2 (6 bases). The CDR3 extends over 17 amino acids. V shed 1 base and J shed 4 bases, with 22 bases lying between them. Germline loops: CDR1 DFQATT, CDR2 SNEGSKA (reference sequence). This CDR3 reads CSARGGRKIAVRETQYF. The CDR3, as DNA: TGCAGTGCTAGAGGCGGCAGGAAAATAGCGGTTCGAGAGACCCAGTACTTC.

The CDR3 DNA is TGTGCCAGCAGTTGGGGGCTCACAGATACGCAGTATTTT. Encoded protein: CASSWGLTDTQYF. This chain links TRBV12-3 or TRBV12-4 with TRBJ2-3; D is possibly TRBD1 (6 bases). The CDR3 consists of 13 residues. Trimming pared 4 bases from V and 2 bases from J, leaving 7 bases between.

The rearrangement joins TRBV19 to TRBJ2-2; tentative D call: TRBD1 (6 bases). CDR1 and CDR2 (germline): LNHDA, SQIVND (reference sequence). Trimming took off 1 base at V and 6 bases at J, with 9 bases between the two ends. This CDR3 is built from 14 residues. As DNA, the CDR3 is TGTGCCAGTAGTATAGGCAGGACAGCCGGGGAGCTGTTTTTT. It yields the protein CASSIGRTAGELFF.

This rearrangement joins TRBV4-3 to TRBJ1-5; no firm D call. The CDR3 has 15 residues. Germline V gene sequence: CDR1 LGHNA, CDR2 YSLEER. V was pared by 0 bases and J by 4 bases, with 10 bases between. The CDR3 loop reads CASSQDTASNQPQHF. In DNA, the CDR3 is TGCGCCAGCAGCCAAGATACGGCCAGTAATCAGCCCCAGCATTTT.

The CDR3 DNA follows: TGCGCCAGCAGCCAGGAAGGGCCTTCAAATCATGAAAAACTGTTTTTT. Its protein product is CASSQEGPSNHEKLFF. The gene calls are TRBV4-3 and TRBJ1-4; no firm D call. Germline V gives CDR1 LGHNA, CDR2 YSLEER. The V end was cut by 3 bases, the J end by 6 bases, with 17 bases between. CDR3 length: 16 residues.

This clonotype appeared a single time. The CDR3 nucleotides read TGTGCCAGCAGATTCAACGGGGCGAACACCGGGGAGCTGTTTTTT. It yields the protein CASRFNGANTGELFF. This chain links TRBV7-3 with TRBJ2-2, with D possibly TRBD2 on 5 matching bases. Germline V gives CDR1 SGHTA, CDR2 FQGTGA. The length of the CDR3 is 15 residues. Deletions cut 6 bases from V and 0 bases from J, with 11 bases between.

This rearrangement joins TRBV28 to TRBJ1-1, with D perhaps TRBD1 (6 bases). The CDR3 consists of 15 residues. Germline CDR1 MDHEN, CDR2 SYDVKM. The V end was cut by 6 bases, the J end by 4 bases, with 18 bases between. The CDR3 loop is CASSPGRMTGTEAFF. DNA for the CDR3: TGTGCCAGCAGCCCCGGAAGAATGACAGGCACTGAAGCTTTCTTT.

This sequence joins TRBV5-4 and TRBJ1-5; D is perhaps TRBD1 (6 bases). The V end was cut by 4 bases, the J end by 0 bases, with 14 bases between. This CDR3 contains 16 residues. Germline CDR1 and CDR2: SGHNT and YYREEE (reference sequence). For the CDR3, the DNA is TGTGCCAGCAGCGACATGACAGGAGGTAGCAATCAGCCCCAGCATTTT. It specifies CASSDMTGGSNQPQHF.

This clonotype was observed once. The chain employs TRBV29-1 and TRBJ2-2; the D gene is possibly TRBD2 (6 bases). Looked up from germline, CDR1 is SQVTM and CDR2 is ANQGSEA. The CDR3 totals 16 residues. V shed 1 base and J shed 1 base, with 13 bases lying between them. CDR3: CSVEAPGRENTGELFF. CDR3 DNA: TGCAGCGTTGAAGCTCCGGGGCGGGAGAACACCGGGGAGCTGTTTTTT.

V gene TRBV5-1 combines with J gene TRBJ2-3; TRBD1 is a possible D gene (6 bases). This CDR3 spans 16 amino acids. The germline CDR1 and CDR2 sequences are SGHRS and YFSETQ. V lost 0 bases, J lost 5 bases, and 16 bases lay in between. In nucleotides, the CDR3 is TGCGCCAGCAGCTTGGTTACAGGGAAATATCGAGATACGCAGTATTTT. Protein sequence: CASSLVTGKYRDTQYF.

This clonotype was observed once. The chain carries TRBV30 and TRBJ1-1, with TRBD1 as a possible D gene (5 bases). Trimming removed 1 base at V and 2 bases at J, with 14 bases between. The length of the CDR3 is 15 residues. The germline V gene encodes CDR1 GTSNPN and CDR2 SVGIG (reference sequence). The CDR3 region is CAWSGFGAANTEAFF. CDR3 sequence (DNA): TGTGCCTGGAGTGGTTTTGGGGCGGCAAACACTGAAGCTTTCTTT.

V is TRBV7-2 and J is TRBJ2-4, with TRBD2 as a possible D gene (5 bases). Germline CDR1 is SGHTA and CDR2 is FQGNSA. V lost 5 bases and J 8 bases, leaving 13 bases between the germline ends. This CDR3 contains 13 residues. The CDR3 reads CASSPGPRDIQYF. The CDR3 nucleotides are TGTGCCAGCAGCCCGGGCCCGAGGGACATTCAGTACTTC.